The 19 T cell receptor beta chains below come from one sample, sequenced in a study of human T cells and chemical hapten exposure. Indicated time point: patch test 3, about 24 weeks after DPC sensitization. Indicated treatment: therapeutic diphenylcyclopropenone sensitization with weekly scalp DPC. A single record per CDR3 protein comes from TCRdb applying MiXCR to the RACE reads. Here the sample spans just under 65,000 distinct CDR3 sequences, roughly 11% being singletons. This specimen consisted of whole blood, obtained in connection with sensitization to the hapten diphenylcyclopropenone (DPC). The origin of the receptors is a woman aged 25 to 39 with alopecia areata. Some clones in this sample may be carry-over from other donors' samples.

This clonotype was counted only a few times. The chain joins TRBV28 to TRBJ1-5; 8 bases align to TRBD1. V was pared by 3 bases and J by 6 bases, with 7 bases of the junction left unmatched. This CDR3 comprises 15 residues. Germline loops: CDR1 MDHEN, CDR2 SYDVKM. CDR3 bases: TGTGCCAGCAGTTTTACAGGGGGGGTGAGTCAGCCCCAGCATTTT. This encodes CASSFTGGVSQPQHF. The entire variable domain, with the rest obtained from reference TRBV28 and TRBJ1-5, is as follows: DVKVTQSSRYLVKRTGEKVFLECVQDMDHENMFWYRQDPGLGLRLIYFSYDVKMKEKGDIPEGYSVSREKKERFSLILESASTNQTSMYLCASSFTGGVSQPQHFGDGTRLSIL.

This clonotype was seen at least ten times. The V and J genes are TRBV2 and TRBJ1-6; 10 bases match TRBD1. The CDR3 contains 15 residues. Germline CDR1 and CDR2: SNHLY and FYNNEI. V lost 6 bases, J lost 7 bases, and 6 bases stayed unmatched. The CDR3 DNA reads TGTGCCAGCAGGGGGGACAGGGGAGAAAATTCACCCCTCCACTTT. Translated: CASRGDRGENSPLHF.

V and J are TRBV28 and TRBJ1-1, with 8 bases fitting TRBD1. Losses at the gene ends were 4 bases for V and 5 bases for J; bases not matched to a gene: 9. This CDR3 is 15 amino acids long. The germline V gene has CDR1 MDHEN and CDR2 SYDVKM. The CDR3 sequence is CASSYSGGAGTEAFF. CDR3 nucleotides: TGTGCCAGCAGTTACTCAGGGGGCGCAGGGACTGAAGCTTTCTTT.

This clonotype has more than one count but fewer than ten. The chain links TRBV28 to TRBJ2-1, with D perhaps TRBD2 (6 bases). V lost 2 bases and J lost 7, with 12 bases in between. Germline-derived CDR1 and CDR2 are MDHEN and SYDVKM. The CDR3 runs to 14 residues. Here the CDR3 reads CASSLPGVGNEQFF. The DNA for the CDR3 is TGTGCCAGCAGTTTACCGGGAGTGGGAAATGAGCAGTTCTTC.

This clonotype was observed many times. This chain links TRBV9 with TRBJ2-7; the D call may be TRBD1 or TRBD2 (5 bases each). From germline, CDR1 is SGDLS and CDR2 YYNGEE. The length of the CDR3 is 14 residues. The V end lost 5 bases, the J end lost 0 bases, and 12 bases lay between the germline ends. The CDR3 DNA follows: TGTGCCAGCAGTTCCGCCGGGACCTCCTACGAGCAGTACTTC. Its protein product is CASSSAGTSYEQYF. Looking up the rest from reference TRBV9 and TRBJ2-7 gives the full variable domain: DSGVTQTPKHLITATGQRVTLRCSPRSGDLSVYWYQQSLDQGLQFLIQYYNGEERAKGNILERFSAQQFPDLHSELNLSSLELGDSALYFCASSSAGTSYEQYFGPGTRLTVT.

This clonotype was found many times. This chain connects TRBV5-1 to TRBJ1-1; 8 bases are shared with TRBD1. Germline CDR1 reads SGHRS; CDR2 reads YFSETQ. The CDR3 sequence is 14 residues long. V lost 4 bases and J lost 7; bases outside the gene matches: 9. The chain's CDR3 is CASSIQGASGEAFF. The CDR3 coding sequence is TGCGCCAGCAGCATCCAGGGGGCTTCTGGTGAAGCTTTCTTT.

The genes are TRBV5-4 and TRBJ2-6; D remains unclear. Trimming removed 4 bases from V and 1 base from J, with 3 bases in between. CDR1 is SGHNT and CDR2 is YYREEE in the germline V gene (reference sequence). The CDR3 is 13 residues long. The CDR3 DNA is TGTGCCAGCAGCCCTTCTGGGGCCAACGTCCTGACTTTC. Translation gives CASSPSGANVLTF.

This rearrangement joins TRBV6-5 to TRBJ1-2; 11 nucleotides align to TRBD1. Trimming took 8 bases from V and 4 from J; bases not matched to a gene: 3. The germline CDR1 and CDR2 sequences are MNHEY and SVGAGI. The CDR3 runs 13 residues. The CDR3 loop reads CASGQGAPYGYTF. CDR3 nucleotides: TGTGCCAGCGGACAGGGGGCCCCCTATGGCTACACCTTC.

The rearrangement uses TRBV11-2 and TRBJ1-1; D gene ambiguous. Germline CDR1 SGHAT, CDR2 FQNNGV. CDR3 length: 13 residues. Trimming cost V 1 base and J 4 bases, with 7 bases left between them. CDR3 DNA sequence: TGTGCCAGCAGCTTAGTTGGCGCCACTGAAGCTTTCTTT. This sequence encodes CASSLVGATEAFF.

This chain joins TRBV7-2 and TRBJ2-1; D may correspond to TRBD1 or TRBD2 (5 bases each). The V end was cut by 4 bases, the J end by 15 bases, with 19 bases between. Looked up from germline, CDR1 is SGHTA and CDR2 is FQGNSA. The CDR3 spans 13 residues. CDR3: CASSSTGTGRMFF. As DNA, the CDR3 is TGTGCCAGCAGCTCTACCGGGACCGGCCGGATGTTCTTC.

This clonotype was found many times. The CDR3 bases are TGTGCCAGCAGCCCCAATCCGGTCGGGCCGTCGGAACTGTTTTTT. It encodes CASSPNPVGPSELFF. The chain joins TRBV9 to TRBJ1-4; D ambiguous. The germline V gene encodes CDR1 SGDLS and CDR2 YYNGEE. V was trimmed by 4 bases and J by 12 bases, leaving 22 bases between them. This CDR3 has 15 residues.

This clonotype was observed at least ten times. The genes are TRBV7-9 and TRBJ1-2, with D uncertain. The CDR3 is made up of 14 amino acids. V lost 2 bases to trimming and J lost 3 bases, with 10 bases between them. Per the germline V gene, CDR1 is SEHNR and CDR2 is FQNEAQ (reference sequence). In DNA form, the CDR3 reads TGTGCCAGCAGCTTAACGCGGGCTGACTATGGCTACACCTTC. Its protein product is CASSLTRADYGYTF.

CDR3 sequence reads: CASSTGSRTEAFF. The CDR3 nucleotides read TGTGCCAGCAGCACCGGGTCTCGGACTGAAGCTTTCTTT. The gene calls are TRBV11-3 and TRBJ1-1; D not resolved. Germline lookup yields CDR1 SGHNT and CDR2 YENEEA. There are 13 residues in the CDR3. V was clipped by 5 bases and J by 5 bases, with 12 bases between them.

The chain combines TRBV11-1 with TRBJ2-3, with 9 bases aligning to TRBD1. The CDR3 sequence is 14 residues long. With 4 bases clipped from V and 5 bases from J, the junction kept 4 bases outside the gene matches. CDR1 and CDR2 (germline): SGHAT, FQDESV (reference sequence). CDR3 sequence reads: CASSSGQGEDTQYF. The CDR3 bases are TGTGCCAGCAGCTCGGGACAGGGTGAAGATACGCAGTATTTT.

This clonotype turned up a few times. The chain carries TRBV12-3 or TRBV12-4 and TRBJ1-5, with 9 positions matching TRBD1. The CDR3 spans 15 residues. J lost 6 bases, V lost 5 bases, and 8 bases had no gene match. DNA for the CDR3: TGTGCCAGCAGTCCACAGGGGGCTCAGGGTCAGCCCCAGCATTTT. It specifies CASSPQGAQGQPQHF.

V usage is TRBV29-1 and J usage is TRBJ1-2, with D possibly TRBD1 on 5 matching bases. The CDR3 spans 12 residues. The V gene lost 1 base and the J gene lost 2 bases, with 5 bases spanning the gap. CDR1 SQVTM and CDR2 ANQGSEA come from the germline V gene. The DNA for the CDR3 is TGCAGCGTTGAAGGACAGAACTATGGCTACACCTTC. Translated, it gives CSVEGQNYGYTF.

This clonotype was observed at least ten times. The V and J genes are TRBV12-3 or TRBV12-4 and TRBJ1-1, with a possible D match to TRBD1 (5 bases). V lost 4 bases, J lost 1 base, and 7 bases lay in between. This CDR3 has 13 residues. In DNA, the CDR3 is TGTGCCAGCAGTTCTCAGGGGAACACTGAAGCTTTCTTT. Translation: CASSSQGNTEAFF.

This clonotype was seen ten or more times. The V gene is TRBV19, the J gene TRBJ1-5, with TRBD1 matching over 7 bases. Trimming cost V 7 bases and J 7 bases; bases outside gene matches: 16. In germline, CDR1 is LNHDA, CDR2 SQIVND (reference sequence). CDR3 length equals 16 residues. The CDR3 loop is CASTNGQAAPFQPQHF. DNA of the CDR3: TGTGCCAGTACTAACGGACAGGCCGCGCCGTTCCAGCCCCAGCATTTT.

J is TRBJ1-1 and V is TRBV29-1, with TRBD1 as a possible D gene (6 bases). The CDR3 contains 12 residues. Per the germline V gene, CDR1 is SQVTM and CDR2 is ANQGSEA. V lost 7 bases to trimming and J lost 0 bases, with 9 bases between them. The CDR3 coding sequence is TGCAGCGGTGGACAGCTGAACACTGAAGCTTTCTTT. As protein: CSGGQLNTEAFF.